A single sample gave rise to the 24 T cell receptor beta chains below, sequenced in a study of technical replicates of blood from several donors. The table came from immunoSEQ multiplex PCR; TCRdb's copy has only in-frame clones and leaves some out. The table has about 83,000 clones, about 90% seen once; the top ten hold 0.27%. The specimen was T cells isolated from PBMCs. These receptors came from a human donor in good health.

There are a few counts of this clone. CDR3 coding DNA: TGTGCCAGCTCACCATTAGAACAGGGGGCAGGTGAGCAGTTCTTC. Protein sequence: CASSPLEQGAGEQFF. This chain links TRBV18 with TRBJ2-1; 9 bases map to TRBD1. Losses at the gene ends were 2 bases for V and 9 bases for J; bases not matched to a gene: 8. The germline V gene encodes CDR1 KGHSH and CDR2 LQKENI. This CDR3 is built from 15 residues.

V usage is TRBV2 and J usage is TRBJ2-7; 14 positions match TRBD2. Trimming at V came to 6 bases and at J to 4 bases, leaving 8 bases not matched to a gene. CDR3 length equals 16 residues. CDR1 SNHLY and CDR2 FYNNEI come from the germline V gene. CDR3 nucleotide sequence: TGTGCCAGCAGCCTCCCGGGACTAGCGGGAGTTTACGAGCAGTACTTC. It codes for CASSLPGLAGVYEQYF.

The table lists this clone with a count of one. The chain links TRBV29-1 to TRBJ2-7, with 9 bases aligning to TRBD1. Germline V gives CDR1 SQVTM, CDR2 ANQGSEA. This CDR3 comprises 13 residues. With V trimmed by 4 bases and J by 6 bases, 7 bases remained unmatched. The CDR3 region is CSVVVDRGSEQYF. In nucleotides, the CDR3 is TGCAGCGTTGTGGTCGACAGGGGGTCCGAGCAGTACTTC.

The chain combines TRBV5-5 with TRBJ2-3; 14 bases are a match to TRBD2. V was pared by 3 bases and J by 6 bases, with 6 bases of the junction left unmatched. The germline gives CDR1 SGHKS, CDR2 YYEKEE (reference sequence). The CDR3 is made up of 16 amino acids. The CDR3 nucleotides are TGTGCCAGCAGCTCAGGACTAGCGGGGGGTACGGATACGCAGTATTTT. This encodes CASSSGLAGGTDTQYF.

The sample holds one count of this clone. V is TRBV5-1 and J is TRBJ1-2, with D perhaps TRBD1 (5 bases). The length of the CDR3 is 17 residues. Germline V gene data show CDR1 as SGHRS and CDR2 as YFSETQ. With 0 bases removed from V and 6 bases from J, the gap between germline ends came to 21 bases. CDR3 region: CASSLGGRVSTLNGYTF. CDR3 DNA: TGCGCCAGCAGCTTGGGCGGCAGGGTGTCTACCTTGAATGGCTACACCTTC.

The chain employs TRBV7-8 and TRBJ2-5; D gene unclear. The CDR3 is 17 amino acids. V lost 0 bases and J 5 bases, leaving 19 bases between the germline ends. Germline V gives CDR1 SGHVS, CDR2 FQNEAQ. CDR3 nucleotides: TGTGCCAGCAGCTTAGCGAGCCTCCGCGGCTTTTCGGAGACCCAGTACTTC. Amino acid sequence: CASSLASLRGFSETQYF.

The chain is built from TRBV6-4 and TRBJ2-7, with D perhaps TRBD1 (5 bases). V was shortened by 2 bases and J by 5 bases, with 13 bases between the two germline ends. This CDR3 has 14 amino acids. Germline CDR1 and CDR2: MRHNA and SNTAGT. CDR3: CASSDTSQGNEQYF. In nucleotides, the CDR3 is TGTGCCAGCAGTGACACCAGCCAGGGAAACGAGCAGTACTTC.

V usage is TRBV28 and J usage is TRBJ1-1; D might be TRBD1 (6 bases). In germline, CDR1 is MDHEN, CDR2 SYDVKM. The CDR3 contains 15 residues. Trimming took 5 bases from V and 0 from J, leaving 13 bases between them. The CDR3 here is CASSGLGALNTEAFF. The DNA of the CDR3 is TGTGCCAGCAGTGGACTGGGGGCTCTGAACACTGAAGCTTTCTTT.

The chain links TRBV4-1 to TRBJ2-1, with D possibly matching TRBD1 (6 bases). The CDR3 totals 14 residues. CDR1 and CDR2 from the germline V gene are MGHRA and YSYEKL. Trimming stripped 6 bases from V and 6 bases from J, with 15 bases between. This CDR3 reads CASSRVGGGNEQFF. As DNA, the CDR3 is TGCGCCAGCAGTCGGGTTGGGGGCGGCAATGAGCAGTTCTTC.

The rearrangement uses TRBV7-8 and TRBJ2-2; D is uncertain. CDR1 SGHVS and CDR2 FQNEAQ come from the germline V gene. The length of the CDR3 is 13 residues. The V and J ends lost 1 base and 6 bases respectively, with 6 bases between them. CDR3 bases: TGTGCCAGCAGCTTAGTTCGGGCCGGGGAGCTGTTTTTT. Amino acids: CASSLVRAGELFF.

The chain links TRBV11-2 to TRBJ2-7; D gene unclear. The CDR3 consists of 14 residues. Germline assignment: CDR1 SGHAT and CDR2 FQNNGV. V lost 2 bases, J lost 5 bases, and 13 bases lay in between. The CDR3 spells CASSLWPGMDEQYF. The CDR3 coding sequence is TGTGCCAGCAGCTTATGGCCGGGTATGGACGAGCAGTACTTC. Drawing the rest from reference TRBV11-2 and TRBJ2-7, the complete variable domain is EAGVAQSPRYKIIEKRQSVAFWCNPISGHATLYWYQQILGQGPKLLIQFQNNGVVDDSQLPKDRFSAERLKGVDSTLKIQPAKLEDSAVYLCASSLWPGMDEQYFGPGTRLTVT.

V gene TRBV27 combines with J gene TRBJ2-2; D is possibly TRBD1 (6 bases). CDR1 and CDR2 from the germline V gene are MNHEY and SMNVEV (reference sequence). The CDR3 is 15 residues long. Trimming took off 5 bases at V and 2 bases at J, with 12 bases between the two ends. CDR3: CASSPGTRNTGELFF. The DNA for the CDR3 is TGTGCCAGCAGTCCCGGGACAAGAAACACCGGGGAGCTGTTTTTT.

The chain is built from TRBV28 and TRBJ2-7, with D perhaps TRBD1 (5 bases). The CDR3 has 13 amino acids. V was pared by 5 bases and J by 0 bases, with 8 bases between. The germline gives CDR1 MDHEN, CDR2 SYDVKM. CDR3 DNA: TGTGCCAGCAGTCCCAGGGACTCCTACGAGCAGTACTTC. Translating gives CASSPRDSYEQYF.

The rearrangement joins TRBV6-1 to TRBJ2-3, with 10 bases aligning to TRBD2. The V gene end was trimmed by 5 bases and the J gene end by 6 bases; junction bases not matched to a gene: 8. The CDR3 is 15 residues long. Germline V gene data show CDR1 as MNHNS and CDR2 as SASEGT. CDR3 DNA sequence: TGTGCCAGCAGTCGAGCGGGGGGGGTCGGGGATACGCAGTATTTT. Translated: CASSRAGGVGDTQYF.

The J gene is TRBJ1-2, the V gene TRBV19; TRBD1 agrees at 9 bases. V lost 6 bases and J lost 4; bases outside the gene matches: 3. The CDR3 extends over 13 amino acids. Germline V gives CDR1 LNHDA, CDR2 SQIVND (reference sequence). As DNA, the CDR3 is TGTGCCAGTAGGAGGACAGGGGTCTATGGCTACACCTTC. Amino acids: CASRRTGVYGYTF.

The V call is TRBV2, the J call TRBJ2-2; TRBD2 agrees at 9 bases. The V gene's germline CDR1 is SNHLY and CDR2 FYNNEI. This CDR3 has 18 amino acids. With V trimmed by 4 bases and J by 4 bases, 13 bases remained unmatched. The CDR3 reads CASSGPESGRWVTGELFF. CDR3 bases: TGTGCCAGCAGTGGCCCCGAAAGCGGGAGGTGGGTCACCGGGGAGCTGTTTTTT.

The chain carries TRBV5-1 and TRBJ2-2, with D tentatively TRBD2 (5 bases). CDR3 length equals 16 residues. Germline CDR1 and CDR2: SGHRS and YFSETQ. V was cut by 1 base and J by 2 bases, with 12 bases left in between. CDR3 sequence (DNA): TGCGCCAGCAGCTTGTTCACAGCGGCCAACACCGGGGAGCTGTTTTTT. This gives the protein CASSLFTAANTGELFF.

The chain combines TRBV15 with TRBJ2-5; D ambiguous. This CDR3 is built from 12 residues. Germline V gene data show CDR1 as LNHNV and CDR2 as YYDKDF (reference sequence). Trimming removed 1 base at V and 3 bases at J, with 3 bases between. DNA for the CDR3: TGTGCCACCAGCAGAGTAGAAGAGACCCAGTACTTC. This translates into CATSRVEETQYF.

This sequence joins TRBV16 and TRBJ1-5; the match to TRBD1 covers 8 bases. The V gene end was trimmed by 1 base and the J gene end by 0 bases; junction bases not matched to a gene: 5. This CDR3 has 17 amino acids. Germline V CDR1 and CDR2: KGHSY, FQNENV. As DNA, the CDR3 is TGTGCCAGCAGCCAATGGACAGGGATATATAGCAATCAGCCCCAGCATTTT. It yields the protein CASSQWTGIYSNQPQHF.

The CDR3 loop is CASTGTGAEAFF. For the CDR3, the DNA is TGTGCCAGCACAGGGACGGGAGCTGAAGCTTTCTTT. The rearrangement uses TRBV6-5 and TRBJ1-1, with D maybe TRBD1 (5 bases). Germline V gene lookup returns CDR1 MNHEY and CDR2 SVGAGI. The CDR3 is 12 residues long. V was pared by 7 bases and J by 6 bases, with 12 bases between.

The J gene is TRBJ2-7, the V gene TRBV4-1, with 8 bases that match TRBD1. This CDR3 comprises 15 residues. Trimming at V came to 1 base and at J to 6 bases, leaving 8 bases not matched to a gene. CDR1 MGHRA and CDR2 YSYEKL come from the germline V gene. This CDR3 is CASSQVGQGRREQYF. Here the CDR3 DNA reads TGCGCCAGCAGCCAAGTTGGACAGGGAAGACGCGAGCAGTACTTC.

The rearrangement links TRBV4-1 to TRBJ1-2; D is unclear. Germline V gene data show CDR1 as MGHRA and CDR2 as YSYEKL. CDR3 length: 15 amino acids. V lost 3 bases, J lost 5 bases, and 16 bases lay in between. The CDR3 coding sequence is TGCGCCAGCAGCCAGGAGGCGGGTCTTGAATATGGCTACACCTTC. This encodes CASSQEAGLEYGYTF.

The chain joins TRBV11-1 to TRBJ1-1; 9 bases align to TRBD1. Germline V gene data show CDR1 as SGHAT and CDR2 as FQDESV (reference sequence). Trimming took 5 bases from V and 6 from J; bases not matched to a gene: 4. This CDR3 has 13 residues. For the CDR3, the DNA is TGTGCCAGCAGCCTATGGACAGGGGCTGAAGCTTTCTTT. Amino acids: CASSLWTGAEAFF.

This sequence joins TRBV5-4 and TRBJ2-6, with 7 bases fitting TRBD1. The CDR3 length is 16 residues. CDR1 is SGHNT, CDR2 YYREEE, per germline (reference sequence). V gave up 10 bases and J gave up 0 bases; unmatched junction bases: 10. CDR3 nucleotides: TGTGCCGTACAGGGACAGTCTTACTCTGGGGCCAACGTCCTGACTTTC. The encoded protein is CAVQGQSYSGANVLTF. The complete variable domain, with remaining parts taken from reference TRBV5-4 and TRBJ2-6, reads ETGVTQSPTHLIKTRGQQVTLRCSSQSGHNTVSWYQQALGQGPQFIFQYYREEENGRGNFPPRFSGLQFPNYSSELNVNALELDDSALYLCAVQGQSYSGANVLTFGAGSRLTVL.